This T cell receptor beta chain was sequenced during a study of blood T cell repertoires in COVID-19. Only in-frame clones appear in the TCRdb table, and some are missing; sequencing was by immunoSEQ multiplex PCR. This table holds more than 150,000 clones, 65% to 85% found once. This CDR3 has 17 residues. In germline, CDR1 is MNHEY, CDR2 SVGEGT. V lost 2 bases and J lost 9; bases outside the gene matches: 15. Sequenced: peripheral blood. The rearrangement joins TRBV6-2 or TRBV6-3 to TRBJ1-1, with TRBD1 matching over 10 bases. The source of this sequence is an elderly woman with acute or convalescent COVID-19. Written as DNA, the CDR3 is TGTGCCAGCAGTTACGGGGGGACAGGGGCGCGGAACCGTAAAGCTTTCTTT. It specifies CASSYGGTGARNRKAFF.